These 24 T cell receptor beta chains share one sample of origin, sequenced in a study of shared clonotypes between healthy human individuals. TCRdb keeps only in-frame clones here, not all; method: immunoSEQ multiplex PCR. The sample includes roughly 2.5 million clones, 90% to 95% of them seen just once. The specimen was naive CD4+ T cells sorted from blood. The subset: CD45RA+ positively selected. These receptors were collected from a young man in good health.

As regards this clone: Other nucleotide sequences in the sample specify the same CDR3. The gene calls are TRBV28 and TRBJ2-3, with TRBD1 matching 7 bases. The J segment lost 3 bases and the V segment lost 5 bases, leaving 5 bases of the junction unmatched. In germline, CDR1 is MDHEN, CDR2 SYDVKM. CDR3 length equals 14 residues. The CDR3 nucleotides are TGTGCCAGCAGTCGGGACAGAGGAACAGATACGCAGTATTTT. Encoded protein: CASSRDRGTDTQYF.

On this clone itself: Distinct nucleotide sequences in the sample also encode this CDR3. The rearrangement joins TRBV9 to TRBJ1-5; maybe TRBD1 (5 bases). This CDR3 is 15 amino acids long. The V end lost 0 bases, the J end lost 4 bases, and 11 bases lay between the germline ends. Germline CDR1 reads SGDLS; CDR2 reads YYNGEE. For the CDR3, the DNA is TGTGCCAGCAGCGTAGGAGGGGCTGGAAATCAGCCCCAGCATTTT. Translated, it gives CASSVGGAGNQPQHF.

This rearrangement joins TRBV6-6 to TRBJ2-7; perhaps TRBD1 as D (5 bases). V shed 7 bases and J shed 0 bases, with 13 bases lying between them. The germline V gene encodes CDR1 MNHNY and CDR2 SVGAGI (reference sequence). This CDR3 contains 14 residues. CDR3 in DNA: TGTGCCAGCACCCTCGACAGCTCCTCCTACGAGCAGTACTTC. It translates to CASTLDSSSYEQYF.

This chain joins TRBV7-9 and TRBJ2-7; TRBD2 aligns across 10 bases. CDR1 SEHNR and CDR2 FQNEAQ come from the germline V gene (reference sequence). The V segment lost 2 bases and the J segment 2 bases; nucleotides outside the gene matches: 9. This CDR3 has 17 residues. As DNA, the CDR3 is TGTGCCAGCAGCTTAATCGGACTAGCGGAACCCACCTACGAGCAGTACTTC. Translation gives CASSLIGLAEPTYEQYF.

The chain recombines TRBV28 with TRBJ2-4; perhaps TRBD1 as D (5 bases). Germline lookup yields CDR1 MDHEN and CDR2 SYDVKM. V was cut by 2 bases and J by 0 bases, with 8 bases left in between. This CDR3 comprises 15 residues. The chain's CDR3 is CASSLQGVAKNIQYF. CDR3 DNA: TGTGCCAGCAGTTTACAGGGTGTAGCCAAAAACATTCAGTACTTC.

This clone has just a few counts. J is TRBJ2-2 and V is TRBV7-9, with D maybe TRBD2 (5 bases). Germline CDR1 and CDR2: SEHNR and FQNEAQ (reference sequence). V lost 3 bases, J lost 5 bases, and 13 bases lay in between. The CDR3 has 15 amino acids. DNA for the CDR3: TGTGCCAGCAGCTTCAGAGGGCGCGGAACCGGGGAGCTGTTTTTT. Translation: CASSFRGRGTGELFF.

This rearrangement joins TRBV20-1 to TRBJ2-4; maybe TRBD1 (6 bases). CDR1 DFQATT and CDR2 SNEGSKA come from the germline V gene (reference sequence). This CDR3 contains 10 residues. Trimming took 6 bases from V and 11 from J, leaving 11 bases between them. The CDR3 loop is CSAPQGLQYF. CDR3 nucleotide sequence: TGCAGTGCCCCACAGGGCCTTCAGTACTTC.

This clone appeared a single time. The genes are TRBV2 and TRBJ2-3; 8 bases are a match to TRBD2. Germline CDR1 reads SNHLY; CDR2 reads FYNNEI. Losses at the gene ends were 7 bases for V and 5 bases for J; bases not matched to a gene: 8. CDR3 length equals 14 residues. The CDR3: CASTSQRGRDTQYF. The CDR3 DNA reads as TGTGCCAGCACATCGCAGCGGGGGCGAGATACGCAGTATTTT.

This rearrangement joins TRBV7-6 to TRBJ1-3; D might be TRBD1 (5 bases). CDR1 is SGHVS and CDR2 is FNYEAQ in the germline V gene. V shed 1 base and J shed 3 bases, with 7 bases lying between them. This CDR3 region has 14 residues. The CDR3 bases are TGTGCCAGCAGCTTAGGGGACTTTGGAAACACCATATATTTT. This encodes CASSLGDFGNTIYF.

The gene calls are TRBV9 and TRBJ2-5; D may correspond to TRBD1 or TRBD2 (5 bases each). V lost 4 bases, J lost 5 bases, and 12 bases lay in between. This CDR3 is built from 13 residues. Germline assignment: CDR1 SGDLS and CDR2 YYNGEE. The CDR3 DNA reads as TGTGCCAGCAGCCAGCTTTGGGGGGAGACCCAGTACTTC. Translating it yields CASSQLWGETQYF. Based on the CDR3 plus reference TRBV9 and TRBJ2-5, the full variable domain is DSGVTQTPKHLITATGQRVTLRCSPRSGDLSVYWYQQSLDQGLQFLIQYYNGEERAKGNILERFSAQQFPDLHSELNLSSLELGDSALYFCASSQLWGETQYFGPGTRLLVL.

CDR3 DNA sequence: TGCGCCAGCAGCCTAGAGTTTCCGGGACAGATAAATTCACCCCTCCACTTT. Translating it yields CASSLEFPGQINSPLHF. The V gene is TRBV5-1, the J gene TRBJ1-6; 7 bases line up with TRBD1. This CDR3 is built from 17 residues. Germline CDR1 and CDR2: SGHRS and YFSETQ. Trimming cost V 4 bases and J 7 bases; bases outside gene matches: 14. The entire variable domain, with the rest obtained from reference TRBV5-1 and TRBJ1-6, is as follows: KAGVTQTPRYLIKTRGQQVTLSCSPISGHRSVSWYQQTPGQGLQFLFEYFSETQRNKGNFPGRFSGRQFSNSRSEMNVSTLELGDSALYLCASSLEFPGQINSPLHFGNGTRLTVT.

Of note for this clone: This sample also contains other DNA sequences that code for the same CDR3. V is TRBV18 and J is TRBJ2-1; D call uncertain. This CDR3 spans 12 amino acids. The germline gives CDR1 KGHSH, CDR2 LQKENI. The V gene lost 3 bases and the J gene lost 6 bases, with 6 bases spanning the gap. The CDR3 DNA follows: TGTGCCAGCTCACCGCTAGGCAATGAGCAGTTCTTC. This gives the protein CASSPLGNEQFF.

This CDR3 reads CASRTADTQYF. CDR3 DNA: TGTGCCAGCAGAACCGCAGATACGCAGTATTTT. The chain links TRBV2 to TRBJ2-3; D remains unclear. The CDR3 sequence is 11 residues long. Germline loops: CDR1 SNHLY, CDR2 FYNNEI. Trimming removed 6 bases at V and 4 bases at J, with 5 bases between.

This clone was seen only once. This chain links TRBV11-2 with TRBJ2-1; 14 bases are a match to TRBD2. Germline loops: CDR1 SGHAT, CDR2 FQNNGV. Germline trimming cut 5 bases from V and 6 bases from J; bases unmatched to any gene: 3. The CDR3 totals 15 residues. CDR3 amino acids: CASSTTSGGANEQFF. CDR3 DNA: TGTGCCAGCAGCACGACTAGCGGGGGGGCCAATGAGCAGTTCTTC.

V is TRBV10-1 and J is TRBJ2-1; D uncertain. CDR1 WNHNN and CDR2 SYGVQD come from the germline V gene (reference sequence). V lost 5 bases to trimming and J lost 8 bases, with 13 bases between them. The CDR3 runs to 13 residues. CDR3 coding DNA: TGCGCCAGCAGTAACCGGGCCAGCGATGAGCAGTTCTTC. Translating it yields CASSNRASDEQFF.

The sample holds a few counts of this clone. The same CDR3 can be traced to other DNA sequences in this sample. J is TRBJ2-6 and V is TRBV18; D gene ambiguous. V was pared by 6 bases and J by 0 bases, with 6 bases between. The germline gives CDR1 KGHSH, CDR2 LQKENI. CDR3 size: 14 residues. The DNA of the CDR3 is TGTGCCAGCTCCCTGAGCTCTGGGGCCAACGTCCTGACTTTC. Encoded protein: CASSLSSGANVLTF.

As concerns this clone: Other DNA sequences from this sample encode an identical CDR3 as well. The gene calls are TRBV11-2 and TRBJ1-6, with TRBD1 as a possible D gene (6 bases). This CDR3 has 15 residues. Looked up from germline, CDR1 is SGHAT and CDR2 is FQNNGV. Trimming shortened V by 1 base and J by 7 bases, and 11 bases separated the two germline ends. In DNA form, the CDR3 reads TGTGCCAGCAGCTTAGCGGCAGGGGCCAATTCACCCCTCCACTTT. It yields the protein CASSLAAGANSPLHF.

The chain carries TRBV5-5 and TRBJ2-3; D possibly corresponds to TRBD2 (6 bases). The germline V and J ends were trimmed by 6 bases and 3 bases, with 8 bases remaining between them. The CDR3 spans 12 residues. Germline V CDR1 and CDR2: SGHKS, YYEKEE (reference sequence). The CDR3 loop is CASNRETDTQYF. The CDR3, as DNA: TGTGCCAGCAACCGGGAGACAGATACGCAGTATTTT.

The chain joins TRBV10-3 to TRBJ2-2, with unresolved D. The germline CDR1 and CDR2 sequences are ENHRY and SYGVKD. V was shortened by 11 bases and J by 5 bases, with 12 bases between the two germline ends. CDR3 length: 12 amino acids. The CDR3 DNA is TGTGCCTCCTCTGGGATAACCGGGGAGCTGTTTTTT. This gives the protein CASSGITGELFF.

The chain employs TRBV2 and TRBJ2-5; no firm D call. The closer fit of TRBJ2-7 to the DNA end suggests the J call may be wrong. Per germline, CDR1 SNHLY and CDR2 FYNNEI. This CDR3 is built from 10 residues. The chain's CDR3 is CASRGDEQYF. The CDR3 nucleotides read TGTGCCAGCAGAGGCGACGAGCAGTACTTC.

The J gene is TRBJ1-4, the V gene TRBV5-1; 7 bases map to TRBD1. Germline V gene sequence: CDR1 SGHRS, CDR2 YFSETQ. The CDR3 spans 17 residues. V lost 4 bases and J lost 3; bases outside the gene matches: 12. The CDR3 spells CASSPTSPGQPNEKLFF. The DNA for the CDR3 is TGCGCCAGCAGCCCCACGTCACCGGGACAGCCTAATGAAAAACTGTTTTTT.

The V call is TRBV27, the J call TRBJ1-1, with D possibly TRBD1 on 6 matching bases. Germline CDR1 and CDR2: MNHEY and SMNVEV (reference sequence). V was trimmed by 6 bases and J by 2 bases, leaving 16 bases between them. The CDR3 contains 15 residues. Written as DNA, the CDR3 is TGTGCCAGCAGCTCATCCCGGACAGCCAACACTGAAGCTTTCTTT. Its translation: CASSSSRTANTEAFF.

The chain is built from TRBV7-2 and TRBJ2-5, with 7 bases identical to TRBD2. This CDR3 spans 14 amino acids. The germline gives CDR1 SGHTA, CDR2 FQGNSA. V was clipped by 6 bases and J by 2 bases; unmatched bases: 6. CDR3 coding DNA: TGTGCCAGCAGGGGAGCGGGGCCACAAGAGACCCAGTACTTC. Protein product: CASRGAGPQETQYF.

The chain combines TRBV18 with TRBJ1-1, with 8 positions matching TRBD1. The germline V gene has CDR1 KGHSH and CDR2 LQKENI. The ends lost 4 bases at V and 1 base at J; junction bases unmatched: 5. The CDR3 length is 15 residues. DNA of the CDR3: TGTGCCAGCTCACTTCAACAGGGGGAGAACACTGAAGCTTTCTTT. This translates into CASSLQQGENTEAFF.